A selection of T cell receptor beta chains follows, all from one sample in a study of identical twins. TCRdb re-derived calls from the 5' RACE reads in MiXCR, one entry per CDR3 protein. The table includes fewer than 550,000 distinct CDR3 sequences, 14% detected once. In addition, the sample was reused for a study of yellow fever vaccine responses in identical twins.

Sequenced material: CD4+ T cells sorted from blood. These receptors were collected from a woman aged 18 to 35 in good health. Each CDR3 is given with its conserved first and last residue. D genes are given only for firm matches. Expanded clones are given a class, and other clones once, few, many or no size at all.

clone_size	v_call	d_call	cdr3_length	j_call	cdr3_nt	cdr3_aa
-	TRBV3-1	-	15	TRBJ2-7	TGTGCCAGCAGCCAAGAGCCGAGGGGCCCCTACGAGCAGTACTTC	CASSQEPRGPYEQYF
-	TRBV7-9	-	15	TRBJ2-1	TGTGCCAGCAGTTCAGATCGGGACAAATACAATGAGCAGTTCTTC	CASSSDRDKYNEQFF
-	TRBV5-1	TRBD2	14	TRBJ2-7	TGCGCCAGCAGCCATAATAGCGGGGCCTACGAGCAGTACTTC	CASSHNSGAYEQYF
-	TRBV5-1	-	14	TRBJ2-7	TGCGCCAGCAGCTTGGGGGTGAGAGGGAGTCAGTGGTACTTC	CASSLGVRGSQWYF
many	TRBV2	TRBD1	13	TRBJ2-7	TGTGCCAGCAGCACAAACAGGGGTCGGGAGCAGTACTTC	CASSTNRGREQYF
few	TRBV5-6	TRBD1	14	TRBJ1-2	TGTGCCAGCAGGACAGGGGGGAAGAACTATGGCTACACCTTC	CASRTGGKNYGYTF
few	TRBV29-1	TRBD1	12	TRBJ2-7	TGCAGCGGGGGACAGGGGTCCTACGAGCAGTACTTC	CSGGQGSYEQYF
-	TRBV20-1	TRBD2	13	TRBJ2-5	TGCAGTGGGGAGGGACCACAGCGGAAGACCCAGTACTTC	CSGEGPQRKTQYF
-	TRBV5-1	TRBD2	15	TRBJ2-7	TGCGCCAGCAGCTTGACTAGCGGGGGATATTACGAGCAGTACTTC	CASSLTSGGYYEQYF
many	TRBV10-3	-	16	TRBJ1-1	TGTGCCATCAGTGAGTTCCGACGGAAAGTGAACACTGAAGCTTTCTTT	CAISEFRRKVNTEAFF
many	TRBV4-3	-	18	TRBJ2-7	TGCGCCAGCAGCCAAGATATATCAGCCGGGACCTCGACCTACGAGCAGTACTTC	CASSQDISAGTSTYEQYF